The entry below describes one T cell receptor (beta chain). Its antigen remains unidentified. Just one base apart from a much larger clone, this may be a read error. The entry originates in a study of early T cells in non-severe SARS-CoV-2 infection. Study information: Bulk RNA from unsorted whole blood was sequenced; chains were unpaired. Study observations and caveats: The VDJdb matching leaned toward anti-spike CD8 responses and overlooked private and CD4 specificities.

CDR1 SGDLS and CDR2 YYNGEE come from the germline V gene. The CDR3 has 15 residues. Trimming left V 4 bases short and J 3 bases short, with 15 bases between. Attachment of unique molecular identifiers was made to individual cDNA molecules. TCRdb re-analysed the 5' RACE reads in MiXCR, keeping a single row per CDR3 protein. The sample consists of more than 90,000 distinct CDR3 sequences, approximately 13% of them appearing once. The sequence was obtained from an adult who was a healthcare worker with PCR-confirmed SARS-CoV-2 infection or an uninfected control (not recorded which). Sequencing was carried out using whole blood. The genes are TRBV9 and TRBJ2-3, with D possibly TRBD2 on 5 matching bases. The CDR3 DNA reads as TGTGCCAGCAGCTCCCACGGGGTTACGACAGATACGCAGTATTTT. This sequence encodes CASSSHGVTTDTQYF.